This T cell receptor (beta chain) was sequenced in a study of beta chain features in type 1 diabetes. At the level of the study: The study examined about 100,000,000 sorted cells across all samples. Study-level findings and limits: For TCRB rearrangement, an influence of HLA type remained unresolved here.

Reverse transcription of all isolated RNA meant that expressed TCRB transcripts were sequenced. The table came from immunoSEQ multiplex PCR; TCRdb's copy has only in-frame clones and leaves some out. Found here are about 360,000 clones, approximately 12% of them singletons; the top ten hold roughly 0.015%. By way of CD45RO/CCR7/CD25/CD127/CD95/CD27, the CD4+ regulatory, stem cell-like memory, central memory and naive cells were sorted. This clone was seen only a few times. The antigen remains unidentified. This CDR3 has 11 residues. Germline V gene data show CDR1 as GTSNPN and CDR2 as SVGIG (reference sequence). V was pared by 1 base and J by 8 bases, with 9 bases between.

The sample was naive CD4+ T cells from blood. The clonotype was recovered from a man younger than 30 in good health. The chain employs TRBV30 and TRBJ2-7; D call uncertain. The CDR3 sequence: CAWSALQKQYF. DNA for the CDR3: TGTGCCTGGAGTGCCCTTCAGAAGCAGTACTTC. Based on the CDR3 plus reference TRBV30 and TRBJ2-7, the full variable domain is SQTIHQWPATLVQPVGSPLSLECTVEGTSNPNLYWYRQAAGRGLQLLFYSVGIGQISSEVPQNLSASRPQDRQFILSSKKLLLSDSGFYLCAWSALQKQYFGPGTRLTVT.